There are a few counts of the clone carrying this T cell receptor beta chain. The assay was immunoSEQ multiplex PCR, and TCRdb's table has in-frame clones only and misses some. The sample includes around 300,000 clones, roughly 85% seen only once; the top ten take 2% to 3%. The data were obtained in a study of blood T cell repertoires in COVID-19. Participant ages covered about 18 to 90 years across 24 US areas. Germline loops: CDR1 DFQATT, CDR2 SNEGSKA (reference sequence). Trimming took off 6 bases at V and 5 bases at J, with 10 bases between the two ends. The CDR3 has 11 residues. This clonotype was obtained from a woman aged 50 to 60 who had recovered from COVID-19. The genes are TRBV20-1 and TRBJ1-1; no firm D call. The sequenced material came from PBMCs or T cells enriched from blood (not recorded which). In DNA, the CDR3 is TGCAGTGCCCATCGGAGGACTGAAGCTTTCTTT. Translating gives CSAHRRTEAFF.